Listed here are 24 T cell receptor beta chains from one sample, sequenced in a study of OX40 agonist ivuxolimab in advanced cancers. Clones were read by immunoSEQ multiplex PCR, and TCRdb kept only the in-frame ones, dropping some. Of approximately 50,000 clones detected, around four fifths appear once; the ten largest clones hold roughly an eighth. The material sequenced was CD4+ or CD8+ T cells sorted from blood, taken in a trial of the OX40 agonist ivuxolimab. Source of these receptors: an adult with an advanced solid tumor such as melanoma, head and neck, liver or kidney cancer.

This chain joins TRBV9 and TRBJ2-1; no firm D call. The V gene's germline CDR1 is SGDLS and CDR2 YYNGEE. Deletions cut 0 bases from V and 1 base from J, with 8 bases between. This CDR3 region has 15 residues. CDR3 sequence (DNA): TGTGCCAGCAGCGTAGCTGGCCTGTCCTACAATGAGCAGTTCTTC. Amino acid sequence: CASSVAGLSYNEQFF.

The V gene is TRBV5-1, the J gene TRBJ2-3; 7 nucleotides match TRBD1. Germline CDR1 reads SGHRS; CDR2 reads YFSETQ. The V and J ends lost 5 bases and 6 bases, in that order; junction bases with no gene match: 9. CDR3 length equals 14 residues. In DNA form, the CDR3 reads TGCGCCAGCAGTGAAAACTTACAGGGGGATACGCAGTATTTT. This sequence encodes CASSENLQGDTQYF.

This clone was counted a single time. The V and J genes are TRBV6-6 and TRBJ1-2; 11 positions match TRBD1. The CDR3 covers 15 residues. Germline CDR1 reads MNHNY; CDR2 reads SVGAGI (reference sequence). Trimming removed 6 bases from V and 7 bases from J; junction bases left unmatched: 10. The CDR3 region has the DNA TGTGCCAGCAGGAGAGACGAGGGGACAGGGGGTGGCTACACCTTC. Translation gives CASRRDEGTGGGYTF.

This clone showed up just a few times. The germline gene is not matched at one end of the junction; a read error may be the cause. This chain uses TRBV4-1 with TRBJ2-1, with TRBD2 as a possible D gene (5 bases). Germline loops: CDR1 MGHRA, CDR2 YSYEKL. This CDR3 spans 14 amino acids. The CDR3 protein is CASSQERESVEEFF. The CDR3 bases are TGCGCCAGCAGCCAAGAAAGGGAGAGTGTTGAGGAGTTCTTC.

The rearrangement joins TRBV30 to TRBJ1-3, with TRBD1 identical over 8 bases. Per the germline V gene, CDR1 is GTSNPN and CDR2 is SVGIG (reference sequence). This CDR3 spans 15 amino acids. V trimming: 5 bases; J trimming: 7 bases; junction bases outside the gene matches: 13. The CDR3 coding sequence is TGTGCCTGGTCCCCCGGACAGGGAATAGGGAACACCATATATTTT. This encodes CAWSPGQGIGNTIYF.

This chain connects TRBV4-2 to TRBJ1-1, with D possibly matching TRBD1 (5 bases). The germline V and J ends were trimmed by 4 bases and 7 bases, with 13 bases remaining between them. The CDR3 is made up of 13 amino acids. Germline-derived CDR1 and CDR2 are LGHNA and YNFKEQ. This chain's CDR3 is CASSPPGGLEAFF. DNA of the CDR3: TGTGCCAGCAGCCCGCCGGGGGGACTTGAAGCTTTCTTT.

The V call is TRBV30, the J call TRBJ1-2; D might be TRBD1 (6 bases). The germline V and J ends were trimmed by 1 base and 7 bases, with 16 bases remaining between them. CDR3 length: 14 amino acids. Germline assignment: CDR1 GTSNPN and CDR2 SVGIG (reference sequence). CDR3 sequence: CAWSETGWRSGYTF. CDR3 DNA: TGTGCCTGGAGTGAGACAGGTTGGAGGTCTGGCTACACCTTC.

The rearrangement links TRBV29-1 to TRBJ2-7; D is perhaps TRBD2 (7 bases). V was trimmed by 4 bases and J by 6 bases, leaving 13 bases between them. CDR3 length equals 12 residues. Germline V gene data show CDR1 as SQVTM and CDR2 as ANQGSEA. The CDR3 spells CSVVRGGTEQYF. The DNA for the CDR3 is TGCAGCGTTGTGAGGGGGGGAACCGAGCAGTACTTC.

The CDR3 spells CASSLEVAADTQYF. For the CDR3, the DNA is TGTGCCAGCAGCTTGGAGGTAGCGGCAGATACGCAGTATTTT. The chain uses TRBV5-6 and TRBJ2-3; TRBD2 might be the D (6 bases). Trimming took 0 bases from V and 4 from J, leaving 9 bases between them. The CDR3 extends over 14 amino acids. CDR1 SGHDT and CDR2 YYEEEE come from the germline V gene.

The V call is TRBV5-1, the J call TRBJ2-7; 8 nucleotides align to TRBD2. CDR1 and CDR2 (germline): SGHRS, YFSETQ. The V segment lost 4 bases and the J segment 3 bases; nucleotides outside the gene matches: 12. The CDR3 is 16 residues long. CDR3 sequence reads: CASSRTLGSGSYEQYF. For the CDR3, the DNA is TGCGCCAGCAGCCGGACCCTGGGGAGCGGGAGCTACGAGCAGTACTTC. The variable domain in full, completed from reference TRBV5-1 and TRBJ2-7, reads KAGVTQTPRYLIKTRGQQVTLSCSPISGHRSVSWYQQTPGQGLQFLFEYFSETQRNKGNFPGRFSGRQFSNSRSEMNVSTLELGDSALYLCASSRTLGSGSYEQYFGPGTRLTVT.

The chain links TRBV10-3 to TRBJ2-1; TRBD1 might be the D (6 bases). The germline V and J ends were trimmed by 0 bases and 7 bases, with 10 bases remaining between them. The CDR3 extends over 14 amino acids. Germline-derived CDR1 and CDR2 are ENHRY and SYGVKD. For the CDR3, the DNA is TGTGCCATCAGTGAGTCGGGCAGGGGAAATGAGCAGTTCTTC. Its protein product is CAISESGRGNEQFF.

V gene TRBV7-9 combines with J gene TRBJ2-3; 8 bases match TRBD2. V shed 4 bases and J 2 bases; nucleotides not matched to a gene: 8. Germline V gene sequence: CDR1 SEHNR, CDR2 FQNEAQ (reference sequence). The CDR3 spans 16 residues. The CDR3 coding sequence is TGTGCCAGCAGCTACCCAACGGGAGGGGTCACAGATACGCAGTATTTT. This translates into CASSYPTGGVTDTQYF. The variable domain in full, with the rest retrieved from reference TRBV7-9 and TRBJ2-3, is DTGVSQNPRHKITKRGQNVTFRCDPISEHNRLYWYRQTLGQGPEFLTYFQNEAQLEKSRLLSDRFSAERPKGSFSTLEIQRTEQGDSAMYLCASSYPTGGVTDTQYFGPGTRLTVL.

The J gene is TRBJ2-1, the V gene TRBV19, with D maybe TRBD2 (5 bases). CDR3 size: 13 residues. The V end lost 7 bases, the J end lost 4 bases, and 11 bases lay between the germline ends. In germline, CDR1 is LNHDA, CDR2 SQIVND (reference sequence). CDR3 sequence reads: CASNEGVYNEQFF. Here the CDR3 DNA reads TGTGCCAGTAACGAGGGAGTTTACAATGAGCAGTTCTTC.

In this sample, this clone is medium-sized. The chain recombines TRBV5-1 with TRBJ1-1, with unresolved D. The CDR3 spans 13 residues. Germline CDR1 reads SGHRS; CDR2 reads YFSETQ. Trimming stripped 2 bases from V and 5 bases from J, with 10 bases between. This chain's CDR3 is CASSLSGGTEAFF. Written as DNA, the CDR3 is TGCGCCAGCAGCTTAAGTGGCGGGACTGAAGCTTTCTTT.

This clone was counted a single time. V gene TRBV18 combines with J gene TRBJ2-7; D is possibly TRBD1 (5 bases). Deletions cut 4 bases from V and 2 bases from J, with 12 bases between. CDR3 length equals 14 residues. The germline CDR1 and CDR2 sequences are KGHSH and LQKENI. CDR3 sequence reads: CASSQETGPYEQYF. CDR3 coding DNA: TGTGCCAGCTCACAGGAAACAGGTCCCTACGAGCAGTACTTC.

V is TRBV9 and J is TRBJ2-5; tentatively, D is TRBD2 (7 bases). The V and J ends lost 3 bases and 0 bases respectively, with 15 bases between them. The CDR3 covers 16 residues. Germline values: CDR1 SGDLS, CDR2 YYNGEE. CDR3 loop: CASSAPGGPNQETQYF. The CDR3 coding sequence is TGTGCCAGCAGCGCCCCCGGGGGGCCGAACCAAGAGACCCAGTACTTC.

The V and J genes are TRBV4-1 and TRBJ2-6; TRBD1 aligns across 9 bases. There are 19 residues in the CDR3. V lost 1 base and J lost 0; bases outside the gene matches: 7. The germline CDR1 and CDR2 sequences are MGHRA and YSYEKL. CDR3 nucleotides: TGCGCCAGCAGCCAAGGACCGGGACAGGGAGACTCTGGGGCCAACGTCCTGACTTTC. Its protein product is CASSQGPGQGDSGANVLTF.

The J gene is TRBJ2-2, the V gene TRBV5-3; D uncertain. TRBV5-3 is an open reading frame whose function is uncertain. There are 16 residues in the CDR3. Trimming took off 0 bases at V and 0 bases at J, with 9 bases between the two ends. In DNA form, the CDR3 reads TGTGCCAGAAGCTTGGGTGGCAGCCCGAACACCGGGGAGCTGTTTTTT. This translates into CARSLGGSPNTGELFF.

V is TRBV14 and J is TRBJ2-3, with D maybe TRBD2 (6 bases). The CDR3 has 15 residues. Trimming took off 1 base at V and 2 bases at J, with 10 bases between the two ends. Germline lookup yields CDR1 SGHDN and CDR2 FVKESK. The CDR3 loop is CASSQGGTYTDTQYF. The CDR3 DNA reads TGTGCCAGCAGCCAAGGGGGGACTTACACAGATACGCAGTATTTT.

This rearrangement joins TRBV28 to TRBJ2-7; 8 bases map to TRBD1. Losses at the gene ends were 5 bases for V and 3 bases for J; bases not matched to a gene: 9. Germline V gene data show CDR1 as MDHEN and CDR2 as SYDVKM. CDR3 length: 15 residues. In DNA, the CDR3 is TGTGCCAGCAGTCGTGGACAGGGTTTAGGCTACGAGCAGTACTTC. Amino acid sequence: CASSRGQGLGYEQYF.

The chain couples TRBV28 to TRBJ1-2; perhaps TRBD1 as D (6 bases). Germline CDR1 and CDR2: MDHEN and SYDVKM. The length of the CDR3 is 16 residues. The ends were cut back, 4 bases at V and 3 bases at J, with 18 bases in the middle. The CDR3 region has the DNA TGTGCCAGCAGTTCCCCCGATCTGACAGGCGACTATGGCTACACCTTC. This gives the protein CASSSPDLTGDYGYTF.

V and J are TRBV6-1 and TRBJ2-7; no clear D. There are 14 residues in the CDR3. CDR1 and CDR2 from the germline V gene are MNHNS and SASEGT. V was shortened by 3 bases and J by 3 bases, with 12 bases between the two germline ends. The CDR3 DNA follows: TGTGCCAGCAGTGAGCAGGTCGGCAACTACGAGCAGTACTTC. It translates to CASSEQVGNYEQYF.

The chain employs TRBV4-2 and TRBJ1-1, with D possibly TRBD1 on 5 matching bases. V lost 3 bases and J 4 bases, leaving 15 bases between the germline ends. CDR1 is LGHNA, CDR2 YNFKEQ, per germline. The CDR3 contains 15 residues. The CDR3 DNA is TGTGCCAGCAGCCATCAGACAGATCTCGGCACTGAAGCTTTCTTT. Protein sequence: CASSHQTDLGTEAFF.

This sequence joins TRBV4-1 and TRBJ2-7; 9 nucleotides match TRBD1. This CDR3 has 13 amino acids. V shed 6 bases, J shed 3 bases, and the junction held 3 bases outside the gene matches. Germline lookup yields CDR1 MGHRA and CDR2 YSYEKL. The CDR3 region has the DNA TGCGCCAGCAGTCGGGACAGGGACTACGAGCAGTACGTC. Encoded protein: CASSRDRDYEQYV.